This T cell receptor (beta chain) was observed in a study of blood T cell repertoires in COVID-19. Sequenced by immunoSEQ multiplex PCR; TCRdb stores in-frame clones only, minus some. Among more than 150,000 clones listed, around nine tenths were seen once. The receptor's source is a man in his forties or fifties with active or convalescent COVID-19. Specimen: peripheral blood.

CDR3 region: CASSQDPLFRSSNTIYF. The CDR3 nucleotides read TGTGCCAGCAGCCAAGATCCATTGTTCCGAAGTAGTAACACCATATATTTT. This chain connects TRBV4-2 to TRBJ1-3; D is unresolved. In germline, CDR1 is LGHNA, CDR2 YNFKEQ. V dropped 0 bases and J dropped 7 bases, with 19 bases sitting between them. CDR3 length: 17 amino acids.